This TCR beta chain derives from a study of T-cell reconstitution after alpha-beta-depleted transplantation in children. This CDR3 comprises 12 residues. Germline CDR1 is DFQATT and CDR2 is SNEGSKA (reference sequence). V was pared by 6 bases and J by 3 bases, with 6 bases between. Details on this clonotype: Its antigen is undetermined.

Library preparation (for TCRbeta) was performed with unique molecular identifiers. TCRdb recomputed calls from the PCR reads with MiXCR, one row per CDR3 protein. The sample records fewer than 550,000 distinct CDR3 sequences, 15% to 20% being singletons. General study points: Most T-cell counts and diversity one year after the transplant came from T cells that were newly produced. Reportedly, only several hundred clones from non-depleted graft cells drove alpha-beta T-cell counts at about two months. Surviving recipient T cells and intrathymic progenitors accounted for some patients' high TCRbeta diversity at day 60.

The sequence derives from a boy younger than two who had a stem cell transplant for Wiskott-Aldrich syndrome, so the T cells may come from the graft donor. This rearrangement joins TRBV20-1 to TRBJ1-6; D remains ambiguous. Sequencing was performed on PBMCs, mostly from graft donor cells, taken 360 days after TCRalphabeta/CD19-depleted stem cell transplant. The CDR3 DNA sequence: TGCAGTGCGAGCGTCTATAATTCACCCCTCCACTTT. Translation: CSASVYNSPLHF.